These T cell receptor beta chains were read from a single sample in a study of tumor-infiltrating lymphocytes in localized non-small cell lung cancer. Some clones are missing from TCRdb's copy, which holds only in-frame ones; the method was immunoSEQ multiplex PCR. The repertoire holds about 25,000 clones, with 69% as singletons. Material: lung tumor tissue. These receptors were obtained from a human donor with non-small cell lung cancer. The CDR3 runs from the conserved cysteine through the conserved F or W. Each record gives: V gene, clone size, D gene, J gene, CDR3 protein, CDR3 DNA. D genes are given only for firm matches. Size values are once, few and many counts, or a class for expanded clones, and some rows have none.

V: TRBV5-6; size: NA; D: TRBD2; J: TRBJ2-5; CDR3: CASSPFLLAEVRETQYF; DNA: TGTGCCAGCAGCCCTTTCCTACTAGCGGAGGTCCGGGAGACCCAGTACTTC
V: TRBV29-1; size: NA; D: NA; J: TRBJ2-1; CDR3: CSVEDPGQQFF; DNA: TGCAGCGTTGAAGATCCGGGACAGCAGTTCTTC
V: TRBV30; size: NA; D: TRBD1; J: TRBJ1-2; CDR3: CAWSEGAFYGYTF; DNA: TGTGCCTGGAGTGAGGGGGCCTTCTATGGCTACACCTTC
V: TRBV18; size: NA; D: TRBD2; J: TRBJ2-7; CDR3: CASSPNPPPTSGRTYEQYF; DNA: TGTGCCAGCTCACCCAATCCCCCCCCTACTAGCGGGAGAACCTACGAGCAGTACTTC
V: TRBV28; size: once; D: NA; J: TRBJ2-1; CDR3: CASRGYNEQFF; DNA: TGTGCCAGCCGGGGATACAATGAGCAGTTCTTC
V: TRBV9; size: NA; D: NA; J: TRBJ1-1; CDR3: CASSVDGRGNTEAFF; DNA: TGTGCCAGCAGCGTAGATGGAAGGGGAAACACTGAAGCTTTCTTT
V: TRBV27; size: once; D: TRBD1; J: TRBJ1-1; CDR3: CASSSIGGYTEAFF; DNA: TGTGCCAGCAGTTCTATAGGGGGCTACACTGAAGCTTTCTTT
V: TRBV7-8; size: NA; D: TRBD2; J: TRBJ2-1; CDR3: CASSLGPAGVVGEQFF; DNA: TGTGCCAGCAGCTTAGGACCAGCGGGAGTGGTCGGTGAGCAGTTCTTC
V: TRBV19; size: once; D: TRBD2; J: TRBJ2-5; CDR3: CASSTTSGKGETQYF; DNA: TGTGCCAGTTCTACGACTAGCGGAAAGGGGGAGACCCAGTACTTC
V: TRBV7-9; size: NA; D: NA; J: TRBJ2-3; CDR3: CASSLWDTQYF; DNA: TGTGCCAGCAGCCTATGGGATACGCAGTATTTT
V: TRBV7-8; size: NA; D: TRBD2; J: TRBJ2-7; CDR3: CASSFRTGLAGEQYF; DNA: TGTGCCAGCAGCTTCCGGACGGGACTAGCGGGGGAGCAGTACTTC
V: TRBV5-6; size: NA; D: NA; J: TRBJ1-3; CDR3: CASSLRGMYSGNTIYF; DNA: TGTGCCAGCAGCTTGCGGGGGATGTATTCTGGAAACACCATATATTTT
V: TRBV6-5; size: NA; D: NA; J: TRBJ2-7; CDR3: CASSYSDRTEQYF; DNA: TGTGCCAGCAGTTACTCAGACAGGACGGAACAGTACTTC
V: TRBV7-2; size: once; D: TRBD1; J: TRBJ1-2; CDR3: CASSAGQGYGYTF; DNA: TGTGCCAGCAGCGCAGGACAGGGCTATGGCTACACCTTC
V: TRBV30; size: NA; D: NA; J: TRBJ1-1; CDR3: CAWSVWGNTEAFF; DNA: TGTGCCTGGAGTGTATGGGGCAACACTGAAGCTTTCTTT
V: TRBV7-9; size: few; D: NA; J: TRBJ2-5; CDR3: CASNRLERETQYF; DNA: TGTGCCAGCAATCGGCTAGAGCGGGAGACCCAGTACTTC
V: TRBV7-9; size: once; D: TRBD2; J: TRBJ2-3; CDR3: CASSSRPRSGGVTDTQYF; DNA: TGTGCCAGCAGCTCCAGACCCAGGAGCGGGGGGGTCACAGATACGCAGTATTTT
V: TRBV11-1; size: NA; D: NA; J: TRBJ2-7; CDR3: CASRHFSTSYEQYF; DNA: TGTGCCAGCAGACATTTCTCTACCTCCTACGAGCAGTACTTC
V: TRBV7-9; size: many; D: NA; J: TRBJ2-7; CDR3: CASSLASGGYEQYF; DNA: TGTGCCAGCAGCTTAGCGTCCGGGGGCTACGAGCAGTACTTC
V: TRBV5-4; size: NA; D: NA; J: TRBJ1-2; CDR3: CASSSSSGSNYGYTF; DNA: TGTGCCAGCAGCTCCTCTAGCGGATCTAACTATGGCTACACCTTC
V: TRBV27; size: NA; D: TRBD2; J: TRBJ2-1; CDR3: CASWGTSGTQYNEQFF; DNA: TGTGCCAGCTGGGGGACTAGCGGCACCCAATACAATGAGCAGTTCTTC
V: TRBV28; size: NA; D: NA; J: TRBJ2-7; CDR3: CASTHGTPYEQYF; DNA: TGTGCCAGCACCCATGGGACACCCTACGAGCAGTACTTC
V: TRBV2; size: NA; D: NA; J: TRBJ1-5; CDR3: CASSSSRGGNQPQHF; DNA: TGTGCCAGCAGTTCCTCTAGGGGGGGCAATCAGCCCCAGCATTTT
V: TRBV6-6; size: NA; D: NA; J: TRBJ2-3; CDR3: CATRARQNTDTQYF; DNA: TGTGCCACCCGGGCCCGCCAAAACACAGATACGCAGTATTTT
V: TRBV5-1; size: once; D: TRBD1; J: TRBJ1-2; CDR3: CASSPTDRGGYTF; DNA: TGCGCCAGCAGCCCGACCGACAGGGGTGGCTACACCTTC
V: TRBV7-3; size: NA; D: TRBD2; J: TRBJ2-5; CDR3: CASSSGLAGGGETQYF; DNA: TGTGCCAGCAGCTCAGGACTAGCGGGAGGGGGTGAGACCCAGTACTTC
V: TRBV10-3; size: many; D: NA; J: TRBJ1-5; CDR3: CAISVSGGTAQPQHF; DNA: TGTGCCATCAGTGTATCGGGGGGGACGGCTCAGCCCCAGCATTTT
V: TRBV14; size: NA; D: NA; J: TRBJ1-3; CDR3: CASSPGGFSGNTIYF; DNA: TGTGCCAGCAGCCCCGGTGGGTTCTCTGGAAACACCATATATTTT
V: TRBV7-8; size: NA; D: TRBD2; J: TRBJ2-1; CDR3: CASSFERLAGNEQFF; DNA: TGTGCCAGCAGCTTCGAAAGACTAGCGGGCAATGAGCAGTTCTTC
V: TRBV11-2; size: many; D: NA; J: TRBJ2-7; CDR3: CASSLEPSSYEQYF; DNA: TGTGCCAGCAGCTTAGAACCTAGCTCCTACGAGCAGTACTTC
V: TRBV6-5; size: NA; D: NA; J: TRBJ2-5; CDR3: CASSPRIQETQYF; DNA: TGTGCCAGCAGCCCTCGGATCCAAGAGACCCAGTACTTC
V: TRBV6-6; size: NA; D: TRBD1; J: TRBJ2-7; CDR3: CASRTTGTGGSYEQYF; DNA: TGTGCCAGCAGAACTACCGGGACAGGGGGCTCCTACGAGCAGTACTTC
V: TRBV28; size: NA; D: NA; J: TRBJ2-6; CDR3: CASSLAGSGANVLTF; DNA: TGTGCCAGCAGTTTAGCGGGGTCTGGGGCCAACGTCCTGACTTTC
V: TRBV4-1; size: NA; D: NA; J: TRBJ1-2; CDR3: CASRPPDTGYGYTF; DNA: TGCGCCAGCCGACCTCCGGACACTGGGTATGGCTACACCTTC
V: TRBV7-2; size: few; D: NA; J: TRBJ2-1; CDR3: CASSSRDEQFF; DNA: TGTGCCAGCAGCTCGCGGGATGAGCAGTTCTTC
V: TRBV27; size: medium-sized; D: NA; J: TRBJ2-2; CDR3: CASSLDSPGTGELFF; DNA: TGTGCCAGCAGTTTGGATAGCCCCGGCACCGGGGAGCTGTTTTTT
V: TRBV4-2; size: few; D: NA; J: TRBJ2-7; CDR3: CASSQVTGRGSYEQYF; DNA: TGTGCCAGCAGCCAAGTCACAGGGCGGGGGTCCTACGAGCAGTACTTC
V: TRBV18; size: NA; D: TRBD2; J: TRBJ2-2; CDR3: CASSPGTSRLGGELFF; DNA: TGTGCCAGCTCACCAGGGACTAGCCGGCTTGGCGGGGAGCTGTTTTTT
V: TRBV7-2; size: NA; D: TRBD2; J: TRBJ2-2; CDR3: CASSLAAGVVTGELFF; DNA: TGTGCCAGCAGCTTAGCAGCGGGAGTGGTCACCGGGGAGCTGTTTTTT
V: TRBV11-2; size: NA; D: TRBD2; J: TRBJ2-5; CDR3: CASSMGLAGGGTQYF; DNA: TGTGCCAGCAGCATGGGACTAGCGGGAGGTGGGACCCAGTACTTC
V: TRBV6-5; size: NA; D: NA; J: TRBJ1-3; CDR3: CASSYSVNSGNTIYF; DNA: TGTGCCAGCAGTTACTCGGTGAACTCTGGAAACACCATATATTTT
V: TRBV2; size: NA; D: NA; J: TRBJ2-7; CDR3: CASNLANYEQYF; DNA: TGTGCCAGCAACCTAGCGAACTACGAGCAGTACTTC
V: TRBV11-1; size: once; D: TRBD1; J: TRBJ1-1; CDR3: CASSFGRGNEAFF; DNA: TGTGCCAGCAGCTTCGGCAGGGGGAATGAAGCTTTCTTT
V: TRBV5-6; size: once; D: TRBD2; J: TRBJ2-1; CDR3: CASSPGLAGISEQFF; DNA: TGTGCCAGCAGCCCGGGACTAGCGGGGATTTCTGAGCAGTTCTTC
V: TRBV5-1; size: NA; D: NA; J: TRBJ1-2; CDR3: CASSLGRSLYGYTF; DNA: TGCGCCAGCAGCTTGGGCAGGAGTCTCTATGGCTACACCTTC
V: TRBV7-9; size: NA; D: NA; J: TRBJ2-7; CDR3: CASSPSGFYSYEQYF; DNA: TGTGCCAGCAGCCCCTCCGGCTTCTACTCCTACGAGCAGTACTTC
V: TRBV4-1; size: NA; D: TRBD2; J: TRBJ2-3; CDR3: CASSQIGLAQTWGTDTQYF; DNA: TGCGCCAGCAGCCAGATCGGACTAGCGCAAACCTGGGGCACAGATACGCAGTATTTT
V: TRBV2; size: NA; D: TRBD1; J: TRBJ2-7; CDR3: CASSMGQLSYEQYF; DNA: TGTGCCAGCAGTATGGGACAGTTGTCTTACGAGCAGTACTTC
V: TRBV7-9; size: NA; D: TRBD1; J: TRBJ1-1; CDR3: CASSSTGQGDTEAFF; DNA: TGTGCCAGCAGCTCTACCGGACAGGGGGACACTGAAGCTTTCTTT
V: TRBV15; size: NA; D: NA; J: TRBJ1-1; CDR3: CATSRPDTEAFF; DNA: TGTGCCACCAGCAGGCCGGACACTGAAGCTTTCTTT
V: TRBV27; size: NA; D: TRBD1; J: TRBJ1-5; CDR3: CASSLTGGNQPQHF; DNA: TGTGCCAGCAGCCTGACAGGGGGCAATCAGCCCCAGCATTTT
V: TRBV10-3; size: NA; D: NA; J: TRBJ2-1; CDR3: CAIGGGRNEQFF; DNA: TGTGCCATAGGGGGGGGCCGCAATGAGCAGTTCTTC
V: TRBV9; size: few; D: NA; J: TRBJ2-3; CDR3: CASSVGRGTSTDTQYF; DNA: TGTGCCAGCAGCGTAGGTCGGGGAACTAGCACAGATACGCAGTATTTT